This T cell receptor (beta chain) was sequenced during a study of T cell changes during pregnancy in multiple sclerosis. Here immunoSEQ multiplex PCR was the method, and the copy in TCRdb shows in-frame clones only, minus some. The table includes approximately 44,000 clones, roughly 92% detected once. Trimming stripped 2 bases from V and 0 bases from J, with 17 bases between. This CDR3 has 18 amino acids. Germline V lookup: CDR1 LGHNA, CDR2 YSLEER. The TCR originated in a female donor with multiple sclerosis, enrolled in a pregnancy study. J is TRBJ2-4 and V is TRBV4-3; D is uncertain. Sequencing was performed on CD4+ T cells from peripheral blood mononuclear cells, taken in the third trimester of pregnancy. The CDR3 DNA reads as TGCGCCAGCAGCCAAAGGCTCGACGCACTACTAGCCAAAAACATTCAGTACTTC. It specifies CASSQRLDALLAKNIQYF.